One and the same sample provided the 22 T cell receptor beta chains below, sequenced in a study of T cells in Graves' hyperthyroidism and ophthalmopathy. Template material for amplifying TCR beta CDR3 regions consisted of RNA transcripts. The HTBI set primed first-round TCR CDR3 RT-PCR. One entry per CDR3 protein, called by TCRdb with MiXCR from the multiplex PCR reads. The table has over 300,000 distinct CDR3 sequences, 11% to 15% seen once. Source material: blood. The origin of the receptors is a woman in her sixties or seventies with Graves' hyperthyroidism.

This clonotype was found many times. The chain uses TRBV5-1 and TRBJ2-1; 10 bases agree with TRBD2. CDR1 and CDR2 (germline): SGHRS, YFSETQ. After removal of 2 bases from V and 7 bases from J, the junction contained 6 bases not matched to a gene. This CDR3 has 15 amino acids. The CDR3 region is CASSFSSGRFNEQFF. In DNA form, the CDR3 reads TGCGCCAGCAGCTTTAGTAGCGGGAGGTTTAATGAGCAGTTCTTC.

This sequence joins TRBV11-3 and TRBJ1-5; D call uncertain. The germline gives CDR1 SGHNT, CDR2 YENEEA. The CDR3 extends over 17 amino acids. V was trimmed by 8 bases and J by 0 bases, leaving 20 bases between them. The CDR3 nucleotides are TGTGCCAGCCACCAATCCGACATTCTGAATAGCAATCAGCCCCAGCATTTT. It is translated as CASHQSDILNSNQPQHF.

Comment on this clonotype: The CDR3 end shows no conserved phenylalanine or tryptophan, and so a read error is likely. The chain recombines TRBV7-9 with TRBJ2-3; no definite D call. The CDR3 extends over 16 amino acids. The ends were cut back, 5 bases at V and 0 bases at J, with 15 bases in the middle. Per germline, CDR1 SEHNR and CDR2 FQNEAQ (reference sequence). CDR3 nucleotide sequence: TGTGCCAGCAGCGACCTAGTGGTGGGGAGCACAGATACGCAGTATTCT. Translated, it gives CASSDLVVGSTDTQYS.

This clonotype was observed a few times. The chain carries TRBV18 and TRBJ2-2; no clear D gene. CDR1 KGHSH and CDR2 LQKENI come from the germline V gene. The CDR3 loop spans 16 amino acids. Trimming removed 6 bases from V and 0 bases from J, with 14 bases in between. CDR3 sequence: CASSLVGPSNTGELFF. The CDR3 bases are TGTGCCAGCTCCCTAGTCGGGCCCTCGAACACCGGGGAGCTGTTTTTT.

This clonotype was seen ten or more times. This chain uses TRBV11-2 with TRBJ2-1, with TRBD1 identical over 11 bases. CDR1 and CDR2 (germline): SGHAT, FQNNGV. The CDR3 extends over 14 amino acids. Trimming cost V 5 bases and J 10 bases; bases outside gene matches: 7. The CDR3 sequence is CASSGRTGGEEQFF. The CDR3 nucleotides are TGTGCCAGCAGCGGAAGGACAGGGGGCGAAGAGCAGTTCTTC.

This clonotype was counted only a few times. The chain joins TRBV25-1 to TRBJ2-1; TRBD2 matches 13 bases. The V gene's germline CDR1 is MGHDK and CDR2 SYGVNS. Trimming cost V 8 bases and J 8 bases; bases outside gene matches: 9. This CDR3 spans 15 amino acids. Here the CDR3 DNA reads TGTGCCAGCTCTTGGACTAGCGGGAGTCTCGATGAGCAGTTCTTC. It encodes CASSWTSGSLDEQFF.

There are many counts of this clonotype. The V gene is TRBV27, the J gene TRBJ1-1; the match to TRBD1 covers 7 bases. V lost 8 bases, J lost 5 bases, and 8 bases stayed unmatched. Germline V gene sequence: CDR1 MNHEY, CDR2 SMNVEV (reference sequence). The CDR3 runs to 13 residues. The chain's CDR3 is CASVAGGGTEAFF. CDR3 nucleotides: TGTGCCAGCGTGGCAGGGGGTGGGACTGAAGCTTTCTTT.

This chain joins TRBV5-6 and TRBJ2-7; D might be TRBD1 (5 bases). This CDR3 region has 13 residues. V was cut by 3 bases and J by 2 bases, with 9 bases left in between. The germline gives CDR1 SGHDT, CDR2 YYEEEE. CDR3 in amino acids: CASSYRPAYEQYF. CDR3 sequence (DNA): TGTGCCAGCAGCTACAGGCCTGCCTACGAGCAGTACTTC.

There are many counts of this clonotype. The chain links TRBV5-1 to TRBJ2-3; perhaps TRBD2 as D (6 bases). This CDR3 has 15 residues. The V gene's germline CDR1 is SGHRS and CDR2 YFSETQ. V was cut by 7 bases and J by 10 bases, with 25 bases left in between. The CDR3 sequence: CASHGAVGAGGSQYF. The CDR3 nucleotides read TGCGCCAGCCATGGTGCGGTCGGAGCGGGCGGATCGCAGTATTTT.

This clonotype showed up just a few times. This chain uses TRBV12-3 or TRBV12-4 with TRBJ2-3; D remains unclear. V lost 5 bases to trimming and J lost 3 bases, with 9 bases between them. There are 13 residues in the CDR3. CDR3 DNA sequence: TGTGCCAGCAGTCCGCAGAGGACAGATACGCAGTATTTT. It is translated as CASSPQRTDTQYF.

This clonotype occurred many times. The chain has TRBV11-2 and TRBJ2-2; 7 nucleotides match TRBD2. There are 15 residues in the CDR3. The V segment lost 5 bases and the J segment 6 bases; nucleotides outside the gene matches: 9. Germline CDR1 and CDR2: SGHAT and FQNNGV. The CDR3 DNA sequence: TGTGCCAGCAGCACTCTCCGGCTAGCGGCCGGGGAGCTGTTTTTT. It codes for CASSTLRLAAGELFF.

This clonotype has at least ten counts. The chain employs TRBV4-1 and TRBJ2-7, with 7 bases matching TRBD2. Losses at the gene ends were 5 bases for V and 0 bases for J; bases not matched to a gene: 7. CDR1 is MGHRA, CDR2 YSYEKL, per germline. This CDR3 has 15 residues. The CDR3 spells CASSRSGESSYEQYF. Written as DNA, the CDR3 is TGCGCCAGCAGCAGAAGCGGGGAGAGCTCCTACGAGCAGTACTTC.

As for this clonotype: This could be a read error, since a much larger clone is one nucleotide away. The chain combines TRBV2 with TRBJ1-4; D uncertain. CDR3 length equals 14 residues. Per the germline V gene, CDR1 is SNHLY and CDR2 is FYNNEI. The DNA of the CDR3 is TGTGTCAGCAGTTTACGACGGACTGTTGAAAAACTGTTTTTT. It is translated as CVSSLRRTVEKLFF.

This clonotype showed up many times. DNA for the CDR3: TGTGCCAGCAGTCCCACTAGCGTGAGCTCCTACGAGCAGTACTTC. Protein sequence: CASSPTSVSSYEQYF. The chain employs TRBV2 and TRBJ2-7; TRBD2 matches 7 bases. Germline V gene sequence: CDR1 SNHLY, CDR2 FYNNEI. The CDR3 covers 15 residues. Losses at the gene ends were 5 bases for V and 0 bases for J; bases not matched to a gene: 7.

This clonotype was recorded many times. This chain uses TRBV27 with TRBJ2-7; D might be TRBD2 (6 bases). Trimming removed 5 bases at V and 3 bases at J, with 14 bases between. This CDR3 is 14 amino acids long. Germline V lookup: CDR1 MNHEY, CDR2 SMNVEV (reference sequence). The CDR3 region has the DNA TGTGCCAGCAGTGCCGGGACTCTGGGCTACGAGCAGTACTTC. It yields the protein CASSAGTLGYEQYF.

This clonotype was found many times. In DNA, the CDR3 is TGCAGTGCTAGAGGTCTAGCGGGAGGGTTAGAGCAGTACTTC. This codes for CSARGLAGGLEQYF. V is TRBV20-1 and J is TRBJ2-7, with 12 positions matching TRBD2. The CDR3 has 14 amino acids. Germline V gives CDR1 DFQATT, CDR2 SNEGSKA (reference sequence). V trimming: 1 base; J trimming: 7 bases; junction bases outside the gene matches: 5.

About this clonotype itself: A much larger clone differs from this one at a single base, so this may be a read error. The chain couples TRBV20-1 to TRBJ2-7; D might be TRBD2 (7 bases). The CDR3 is made up of 15 amino acids. CDR1 and CDR2 from the germline V gene are DFQATT and SNEGSKA (reference sequence). The CDR3 DNA reads as TGCAGTACTAGAGGGGGGGGGGGAGTAGACTACGAGCAGTACTTC. The encoded protein is CSTRGGGGVDYEQYF.

The J gene is TRBJ2-7, the V gene TRBV6-5; D is unresolved. The CDR3 runs to 14 residues. The V gene lost 2 bases and the J gene lost 1 base, with 9 bases spanning the gap. CDR1 and CDR2 from the germline V gene are MNHEY and SVGAGI. The CDR3 protein is CASSYDGPSYEQYF. CDR3 nucleotides: TGTGCCAGCAGTTACGATGGACCTTCCTACGAGCAGTACTTC.

There are many counts of this clonotype. V and J are TRBV11-2 and TRBJ2-3; TRBD2 matches at 9 bases. Looked up from germline, CDR1 is SGHAT and CDR2 is FQNNGV. Trimming cost V 4 bases and J 4 bases; bases outside gene matches: 9. This CDR3 region has 16 residues. The CDR3 spells CASSSVKREAADTQYF. CDR3 bases: TGTGCCAGCAGCTCCGTTAAGCGGGAGGCCGCAGATACGCAGTATTTT.

This clonotype was detected many times. The genes are TRBV5-4 and TRBJ2-5; 10 bases agree with TRBD1. The V gene's germline CDR1 is SGHNT and CDR2 YYREEE (reference sequence). The CDR3 totals 15 residues. V was pared by 4 bases and J by 6 bases, with 9 bases of the junction left unmatched. DNA for the CDR3: TGTGCCAGCAGCCAATCCGGGACAGGGGTGCAGACCCAGTACTTC. Amino acid sequence: CASSQSGTGVQTQYF.

This clonotype appeared many times. J is TRBJ2-7 and V is TRBV13, with 7 bases identical to TRBD1. CDR3 length: 15 residues. V was pared by 4 bases and J by 2 bases, with 8 bases of the junction left unmatched. CDR1 and CDR2 (germline): PRHDT, FYEKMQ (reference sequence). CDR3 nucleotide sequence: TGTGCCAGCAGCTCGATGACAGGGTTGCCCTACGAGCAGTACTTC. Translated: CASSSMTGLPYEQYF.

There are many counts of this clonotype. In DNA form, the CDR3 reads TGCAGTGCTAGAGCGGGAGGGCCGGGCAATGAGCAGTTCTTC. It yields the protein CSARAGGPGNEQFF. This rearrangement joins TRBV20-1 to TRBJ2-1, with 8 bases matching TRBD2. Germline V gene data show CDR1 as DFQATT and CDR2 as SNEGSKA (reference sequence). This CDR3 region has 14 residues. With V trimmed by 1 base and J by 6 bases, 5 bases remained unmatched.